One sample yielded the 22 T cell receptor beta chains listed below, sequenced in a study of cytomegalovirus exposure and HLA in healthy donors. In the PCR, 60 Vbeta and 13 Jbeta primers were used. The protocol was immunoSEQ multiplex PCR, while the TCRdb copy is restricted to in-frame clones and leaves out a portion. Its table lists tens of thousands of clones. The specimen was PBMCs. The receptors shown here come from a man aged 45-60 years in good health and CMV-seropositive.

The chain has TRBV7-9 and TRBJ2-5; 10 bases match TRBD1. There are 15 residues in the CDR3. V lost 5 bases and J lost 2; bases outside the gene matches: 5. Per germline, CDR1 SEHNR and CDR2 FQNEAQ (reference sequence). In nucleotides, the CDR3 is TGTGCCAGCAGCAGGGACAGGGGACTACAAGAGACCCAGTACTTC. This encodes CASSRDRGLQETQYF.

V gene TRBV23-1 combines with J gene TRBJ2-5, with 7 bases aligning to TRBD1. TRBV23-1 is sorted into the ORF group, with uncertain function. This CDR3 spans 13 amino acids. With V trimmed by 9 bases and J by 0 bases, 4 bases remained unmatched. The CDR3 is CARPDRDQETQYF. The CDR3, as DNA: TGCGCCAGGCCCGACAGGGACCAAGAGACCCAGTACTTC.

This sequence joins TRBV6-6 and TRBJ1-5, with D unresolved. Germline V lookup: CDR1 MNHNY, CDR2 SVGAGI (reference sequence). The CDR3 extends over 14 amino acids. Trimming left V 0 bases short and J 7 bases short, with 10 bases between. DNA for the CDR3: TGTGCCAGCAGTTACTCTCCCGGGAACCAGCCCCAGCATTTT. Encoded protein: CASSYSPGNQPQHF.

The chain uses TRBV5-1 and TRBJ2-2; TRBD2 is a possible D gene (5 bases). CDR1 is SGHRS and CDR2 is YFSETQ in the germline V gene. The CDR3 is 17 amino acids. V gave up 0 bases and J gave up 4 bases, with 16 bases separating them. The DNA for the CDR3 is TGCGCCAGCAGCTTGGTAGTAGGGAGATTGAGCACCGGGGAGCTGTTTTTT. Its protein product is CASSLVVGRLSTGELFF.

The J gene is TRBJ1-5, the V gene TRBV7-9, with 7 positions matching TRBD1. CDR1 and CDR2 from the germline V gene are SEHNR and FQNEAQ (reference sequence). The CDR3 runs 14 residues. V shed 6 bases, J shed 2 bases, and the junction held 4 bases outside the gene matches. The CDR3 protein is CASSPGTGNQPQHF. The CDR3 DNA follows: TGTGCCAGCAGTCCCGGGACAGGCAATCAGCCCCAGCATTTT.

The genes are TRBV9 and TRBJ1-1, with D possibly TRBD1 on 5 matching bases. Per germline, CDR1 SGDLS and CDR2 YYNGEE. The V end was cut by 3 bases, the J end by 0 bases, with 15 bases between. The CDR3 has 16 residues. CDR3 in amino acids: CASSGGGSQMNTEAFF. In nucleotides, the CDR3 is TGTGCCAGCAGCGGCGGGGGTAGCCAAATGAACACTGAAGCTTTCTTT.

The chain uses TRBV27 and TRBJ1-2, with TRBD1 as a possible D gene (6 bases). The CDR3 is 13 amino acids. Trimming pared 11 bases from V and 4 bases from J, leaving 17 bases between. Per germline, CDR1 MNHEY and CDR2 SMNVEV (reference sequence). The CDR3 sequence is CAGIRGRGYGYTF. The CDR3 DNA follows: TGTGCCGGCATCAGGGGTCGAGGCTATGGCTACACCTTC.

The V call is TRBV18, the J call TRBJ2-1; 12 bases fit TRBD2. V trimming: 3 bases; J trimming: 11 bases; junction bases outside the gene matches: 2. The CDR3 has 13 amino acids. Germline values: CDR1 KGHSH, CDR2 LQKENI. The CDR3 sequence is CASSPTSGRKQFF. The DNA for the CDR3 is TGTGCCAGCTCACCCACTAGCGGGAGGAAGCAGTTCTTC.

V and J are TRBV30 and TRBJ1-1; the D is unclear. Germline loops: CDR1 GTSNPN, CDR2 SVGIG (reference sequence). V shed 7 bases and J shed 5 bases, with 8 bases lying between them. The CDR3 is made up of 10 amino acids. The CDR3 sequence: CAFARTEAFF. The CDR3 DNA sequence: TGTGCCTTTGCGAGGACTGAAGCTTTCTTT. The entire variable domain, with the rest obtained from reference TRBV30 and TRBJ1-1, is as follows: SQTIHQWPATLVQPVGSPLSLECTVEGTSNPNLYWYRQAAGRGLQLLFYSVGIGQISSEVPQNLSASRPQDRQFILSSKKLLLSDSGFYLCAFARTEAFFGQGTRLTVV.

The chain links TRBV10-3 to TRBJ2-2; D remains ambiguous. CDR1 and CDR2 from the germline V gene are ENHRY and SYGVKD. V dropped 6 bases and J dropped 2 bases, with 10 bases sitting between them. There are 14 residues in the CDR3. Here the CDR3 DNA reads TGTGCCATCAGGGCAGTACAAAACACCGGGGAGCTGTTTTTT. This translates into CAIRAVQNTGELFF.

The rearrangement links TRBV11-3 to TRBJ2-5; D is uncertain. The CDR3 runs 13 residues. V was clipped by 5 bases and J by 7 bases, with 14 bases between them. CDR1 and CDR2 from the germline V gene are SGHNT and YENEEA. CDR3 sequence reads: CASSPLGPGTQYF. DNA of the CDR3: TGTGCCAGCAGCCCACTCGGTCCAGGGACCCAGTACTTC.

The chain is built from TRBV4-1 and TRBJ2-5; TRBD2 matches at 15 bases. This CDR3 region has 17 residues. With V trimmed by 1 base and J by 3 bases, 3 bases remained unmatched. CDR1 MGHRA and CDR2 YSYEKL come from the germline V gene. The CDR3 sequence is CASSQGTSGRAEETQYF. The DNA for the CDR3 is TGCGCCAGCAGCCAAGGGACTAGCGGGAGGGCCGAAGAGACCCAGTACTTC.

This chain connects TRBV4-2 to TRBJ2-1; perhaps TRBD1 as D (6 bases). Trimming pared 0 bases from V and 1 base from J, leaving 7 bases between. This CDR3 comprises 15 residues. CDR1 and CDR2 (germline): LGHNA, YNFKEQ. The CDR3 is CASSQDQGSYNEQFF. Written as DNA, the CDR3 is TGTGCCAGCAGCCAAGATCAGGGGTCCTACAATGAGCAGTTCTTC.

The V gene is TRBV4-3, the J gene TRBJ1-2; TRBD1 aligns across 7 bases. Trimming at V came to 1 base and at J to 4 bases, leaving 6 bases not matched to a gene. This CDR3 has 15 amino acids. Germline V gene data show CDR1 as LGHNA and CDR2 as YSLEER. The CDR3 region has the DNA TGCGCCAGCAGCCAAGGCAGGGGGGCTATCTATGGCTACACCTTC. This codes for CASSQGRGAIYGYTF.

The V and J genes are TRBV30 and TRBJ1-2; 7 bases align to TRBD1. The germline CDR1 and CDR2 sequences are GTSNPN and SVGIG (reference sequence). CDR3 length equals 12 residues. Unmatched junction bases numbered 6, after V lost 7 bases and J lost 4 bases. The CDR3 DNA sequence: TGTGCCTTTGAGGGGGCTGCCTATGGCTACACCTTC. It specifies CAFEGAAYGYTF.

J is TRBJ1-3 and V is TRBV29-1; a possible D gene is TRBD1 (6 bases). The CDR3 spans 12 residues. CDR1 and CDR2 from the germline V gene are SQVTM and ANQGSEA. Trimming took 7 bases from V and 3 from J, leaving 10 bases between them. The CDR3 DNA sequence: TGCAGCGCCGGGGGGCTTGGAAACACCATATATTTT. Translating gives CSAGGLGNTIYF.

CDR3 coding DNA: TGTGCCAGCTCACCAGAGGTAGGCGGAAACTATGGCTACACCTTC. Protein sequence: CASSPEVGGNYGYTF. This chain uses TRBV18 with TRBJ1-2; D remains unclear. CDR3 size: 15 residues. V shed 2 bases and J shed 2 bases, with 12 bases lying between them. Germline V gene lookup returns CDR1 KGHSH and CDR2 LQKENI.

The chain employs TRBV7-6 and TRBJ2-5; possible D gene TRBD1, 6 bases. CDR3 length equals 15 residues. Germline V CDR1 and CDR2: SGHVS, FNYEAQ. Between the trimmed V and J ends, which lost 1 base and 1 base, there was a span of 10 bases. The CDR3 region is CASSLGRTAQETQYF. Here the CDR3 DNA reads TGTGCCAGCAGCTTAGGGCGGACAGCCCAAGAGACCCAGTACTTC. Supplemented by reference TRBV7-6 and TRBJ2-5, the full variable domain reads GAGVSQSPRYKVTKRGQDVALRCDPISGHVSLYWYRQALGQGPEFLTYFNYEAQQDKSGLPNDRFSAERPEGSISTLTIQRTEQRDSAMYRCASSLGRTAQETQYFGPGTRLLVL.

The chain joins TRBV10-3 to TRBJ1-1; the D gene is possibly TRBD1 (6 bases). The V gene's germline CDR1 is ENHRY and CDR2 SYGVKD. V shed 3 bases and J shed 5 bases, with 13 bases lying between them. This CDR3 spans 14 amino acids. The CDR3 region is CAISDEQGHTEAFF. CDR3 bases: TGTGCCATCAGTGACGAACAGGGTCATACTGAAGCTTTCTTT.

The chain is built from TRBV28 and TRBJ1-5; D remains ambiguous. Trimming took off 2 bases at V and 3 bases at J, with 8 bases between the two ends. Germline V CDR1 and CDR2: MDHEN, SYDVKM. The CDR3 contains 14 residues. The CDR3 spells CASSLQRDNQPQHF. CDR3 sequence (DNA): TGTGCCAGCAGTTTACAGAGGGACAATCAGCCCCAGCATTTT.

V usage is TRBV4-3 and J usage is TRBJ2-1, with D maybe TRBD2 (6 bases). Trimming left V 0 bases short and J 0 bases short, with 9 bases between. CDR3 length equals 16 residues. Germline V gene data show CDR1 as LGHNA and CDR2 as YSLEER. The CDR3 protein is CASSQDWGVSYNEQFF. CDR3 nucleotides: TGCGCCAGCAGCCAAGATTGGGGGGTCTCCTACAATGAGCAGTTCTTC.

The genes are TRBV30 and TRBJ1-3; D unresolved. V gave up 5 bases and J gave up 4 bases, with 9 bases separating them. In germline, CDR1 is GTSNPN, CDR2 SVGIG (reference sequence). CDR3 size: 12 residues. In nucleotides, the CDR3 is TGTGCCTGGGGCCGCGGGGGAAACACCATATATTTT. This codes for CAWGRGGNTIYF.